This TCR beta chain was captured by sequencing in a study of response to subunit inactivated influenza vaccine. This CDR3 contains 13 residues. The germline V and J ends were trimmed by 5 bases and 14 bases, with 16 bases remaining between them. The V gene's germline CDR1 is MNHEY and CDR2 SMNVEV (reference sequence). In its sample, this clonotype was seen a few times. TCRdb re-called the RT-PCR reads with MiXCR, one entry per CDR3 protein. The sample shows around 570,000 distinct CDR3 sequences, 6.5% to 8% of them seen only once. J is TRBJ1-6 and V is TRBV27; possible D gene TRBD1, 5 bases. The sample consisted of PBMCs from blood, taken roughly 24 months after vaccination. The origin of this receptor is a man aged 50 to 69 who received an inactivated influenza vaccine. The CDR3 bases are TGTGCCAGCAGTCAGGGACCGGGTTTGGCCCTCCACTTT. Translated: CASSQGPGLALHF.